The T cell receptor beta chain described here comes from a study of T cells in Graves' hyperthyroidism and ophthalmopathy. RNA transcripts were the template for amplifying TCR beta CDR3 regions. Initially, a first-round RT-PCR of the TCR CDR3 employed the HTBI primer set. MiXCR, run by TCRdb on the multiplex PCR reads, gives a single entry per CDR3 protein. This sample carries 400,000 or so distinct CDR3 sequences, around 13% of them seen once, and the ten largest clones take around 20%. This clonotype came up many times. The junction had 8 bases not matched to a gene; V was cut back by 4 bases and J by 5 bases. The CDR3 length is 16 residues. Germline V gene data show CDR1 as SGHDN and CDR2 as FVKESK.

This chain joins TRBV14 and TRBJ2-5; TRBD1 matches at 12 bases. This clonotype was obtained from a woman in her 30s with Graves' ophthalmopathy. The sequenced sample was blood. This CDR3 is CASSLLRDRGLETQYF. Here the CDR3 DNA reads TGTGCCAGCAGCCTACTACGGGACAGGGGGCTGGAGACCCAGTACTTC. The full variable domain, rest sourced from reference TRBV14 and TRBJ2-5, is EAGVTQFPSHSVIEKGQTVTLRCDPISGHDNLYWYRRVMGKEIKFLLHFVKESKQDESGMPNNRFLAERTGGTYSTLKVQPAELEDSGVYFCASSLLRDRGLETQYFGPGTRLLVL.